Below are 27 T cell receptor beta chains sequenced from a single sample in a study of T cell repertoires in cytomegalovirus infection (dated by TCRdb to the late 2010s). Sequencer: Illumina HiSeq 1500. Starting from the raw public reads, TCRdb applied fastp trimming at Q25, assembled clones with MiXCR and retained in-frame beta chains. One record per CDR3 amino acid sequence lists the most common genes and DNA. This sample gives over 150,000 distinct CDR3 sequences in total; approximately 14% of them show up just once. In total, the top ten clones hold 25% to 30% of the sample. The material sequenced was PBMCs. Receptors originate from a human donor in good health (CMV status not recorded). Some clones in this sample may be carry-over from other donors' samples.

This clonotype was seen ten or more times. V and J are TRBV7-2 and TRBJ1-2; D is perhaps TRBD1 (6 bases). Germline assignment: CDR1 SGHTA and CDR2 FQGNSA. The CDR3 is 18 amino acids. Trimming took off 6 bases at V and 4 bases at J, with 27 bases between the two ends. This CDR3 reads CASSRDTGGGSVGYGYTF. CDR3 nucleotides: TGTGCCAGCAGTCGGGACACCGGGGGAGGTTCGGTTGGCTATGGCTACACCTTC. The complete variable domain, with remaining parts taken from reference TRBV7-2 and TRBJ1-2, reads GAGVSQSPSNKVTEKGKDVELRCDPISGHTALYWYRQSLGQGLEFLIYFQGNSAPDKSGLPSDRFSAERTGGSVSTLTIQRTQQEDSAVYLCASSRDTGGGSVGYGYTFGSGTRLTVV.

The chain combines TRBV18 with TRBJ1-4; D remains ambiguous. Germline V gene data show CDR1 as KGHSH and CDR2 as LQKENI. The CDR3 has 12 residues. V was trimmed by 3 bases and J by 8 bases, leaving 7 bases between them. CDR3 loop: CASSPPGEKLFF. The CDR3 bases are TGTGCCAGCTCACCTCCCGGGGAAAAACTGTTTTTT.

In its sample, this clonotype was seen many times. The gene calls are TRBV6-5 and TRBJ1-5; D not certain. Trimming took off 4 bases at V and 4 bases at J, with 8 bases between the two ends. The CDR3 has 13 residues. Per germline, CDR1 MNHEY and CDR2 SVGAGI. In nucleotides, the CDR3 is TGTGCCAGCAGTTCACACCAAAATCAGCCCCAGCATTTT. The encoded protein is CASSSHQNQPQHF.

This chain joins TRBV2 and TRBJ2-5, with unresolved D. Trimming pared 7 bases from V and 3 bases from J, leaving 12 bases between. Germline CDR1 reads SNHLY; CDR2 reads FYNNEI. This CDR3 is built from 13 residues. The CDR3 loop is CASNLDGEETQYF. For the CDR3, the DNA is TGTGCCAGCAACCTGGACGGTGAAGAGACCCAGTACTTC.

This clonotype was picked up a small number of times. V usage is TRBV7-9 and J usage is TRBJ1-5, with TRBD1 matching 9 bases. The V segment lost 4 bases and the J segment 6 bases; nucleotides outside the gene matches: 10. This CDR3 contains 16 residues. Per germline, CDR1 SEHNR and CDR2 FQNEAQ (reference sequence). CDR3 sequence: CASSWRDRVGGQPQHF. CDR3 DNA: TGTGCCAGCAGCTGGAGGGACAGGGTGGGGGGTCAGCCCCAGCATTTT.

Of note for this clonotype: A clone one base away is much larger, so this may be a read error. The chain recombines TRBV7-9 with TRBJ2-2, with a weak D call TRBD2 (6 bases). Germline V gives CDR1 SEHNR, CDR2 FQNEAQ (reference sequence). This CDR3 comprises 16 residues. CDR3 in amino acids: CASSSASRGYAGKLFF. CDR3 coding DNA: TGTGCCAGCAGCTCCGCGAGCCGGGGGTACGCCGGGAAGCTGTTTTTT. Using reference TRBV7-9 and TRBJ2-2 for the parts outside the CDR3, the full variable domain is DTGVSQNPRHKITKRGQNVTFRCDPISEHNRLYWYRQTLGQGPEFLTYFQNEAQLEKSRLLSDRFSAERPKGSFSTLEIQRTEQGDSAMYLCASSSASRGYAGKLFFGEGSRLTVL.

The sample holds many counts of this clonotype. V gene TRBV6-6 combines with J gene TRBJ1-1, with a tentative D call TRBD1 (5 bases). Per the germline V gene, CDR1 is MNHNY and CDR2 is SVGAGI (reference sequence). V lost 2 bases and J 4 bases, leaving 11 bases between the germline ends. The CDR3 contains 14 residues. The CDR3 protein is CASSYGHLSTEAFF. The DNA for the CDR3 is TGTGCCAGCAGTTACGGACACCTATCCACTGAAGCTTTCTTT.

This clonotype was counted at least ten times. The chain employs TRBV6-5 and TRBJ2-1; 9 positions match TRBD1. There are 15 residues in the CDR3. Germline loops: CDR1 MNHEY, CDR2 SVGAGI. V shed 2 bases, J shed 7 bases, and the junction held 6 bases outside the gene matches. In DNA, the CDR3 is TGTGCCAGCAGTTACGGGGACAGGGCTAGGAATGAGCAGTTCTTC. It translates to CASSYGDRARNEQFF.

The chain carries TRBV14 and TRBJ2-7; 8 bases match TRBD1. CDR3 size: 16 residues. Germline loops: CDR1 SGHDN, CDR2 FVKESK. V was pared by 1 base and J by 4 bases, with 9 bases of the junction left unmatched. The CDR3, as DNA: TGTGCCAGCAGCCAAGGGGAGACAGGGGTCTGGTACGAGCAGTACTTC. Translation: CASSQGETGVWYEQYF.

The J gene is TRBJ2-2, the V gene TRBV10-3; 9 bases agree with TRBD1. CDR1 is ENHRY and CDR2 is SYGVKD in the germline V gene. The CDR3 totals 14 residues. The junction had 6 bases not matched to a gene; V was cut back by 9 bases and J by 4 bases. CDR3 loop: CAIAGTGTTGELFF. As DNA, the CDR3 is TGTGCCATTGCCGGGACAGGGACCACCGGGGAGCTGTTTTTT.

This clonotype has a count of ten or more. The chain combines TRBV15 with TRBJ2-7, with D uncertain. V was shortened by 0 bases and J by 1 base, with 7 bases between the two germline ends. This CDR3 has 14 residues. Germline V gene sequence: CDR1 LNHNV, CDR2 YYDKDF (reference sequence). The CDR3 protein is CATSREGQSYEQYF. In DNA form, the CDR3 reads TGTGCCACCAGCAGAGAGGGTCAGTCCTACGAGCAGTACTTC.

This clonotype was detected ten times or more. The V and J genes are TRBV7-2 and TRBJ2-7; D is ambiguous. The CDR3 contains 16 residues. Trimming pared 0 bases from V and 4 bases from J, leaving 16 bases between. Germline lookup yields CDR1 SGHTA and CDR2 FQGNSA. This chain's CDR3 is CASSLAPLAGSYEQYF. The CDR3 nucleotides read TGTGCCAGCAGCTTAGCCCCCTTGGCAGGCTCATACGAGCAGTACTTC. Full variable domain (remainder filled in from reference TRBV7-2 and TRBJ2-7): GAGVSQSPSNKVTEKGKDVELRCDPISGHTALYWYRQSLGQGLEFLIYFQGNSAPDKSGLPSDRFSAERTGGSVSTLTIQRTQQEDSAVYLCASSLAPLAGSYEQYFGPGTRLTVT.

This clonotype has a count of ten or more. The V and J genes are TRBV6-2 or TRBV6-3 and TRBJ2-1, with 8 positions matching TRBD2. The CDR3 consists of 14 residues. Germline-derived CDR1 and CDR2 are MNHEY and SVGEGT. The junction had 5 bases not matched to a gene; V was cut back by 8 bases and J by 2 bases. The CDR3 DNA sequence: TGTGCCAGCGGAGAGACTAGCGCCTACAATGAGCAGTTCTTC. This sequence encodes CASGETSAYNEQFF.

This clonotype was recorded a few times. In nucleotides, the CDR3 is TGTGCCAGCAGCGAGCGGCGGGATTCACCCCTCCACTTT. Translating gives CASSERRDSPLHF. This sequence joins TRBV2 and TRBJ1-6; unclear D gene. Germline assignment: CDR1 SNHLY and CDR2 FYNNEI. This CDR3 has 13 residues. Trimming left V 6 bases short and J 8 bases short, with 11 bases between.

This clonotype was observed a few times. The chain uses TRBV5-4 and TRBJ2-3; perhaps TRBD1 as D (6 bases). CDR1 is SGHNT, CDR2 YYREEE, per germline (reference sequence). The CDR3 loop spans 14 amino acids. Trimming pared 1 base from V and 6 bases from J, leaving 12 bases between. The CDR3 here is CASSLRGTRDTQYF. CDR3 DNA sequence: TGTGCCAGCAGCTTGAGGGGGACCCGGGATACGCAGTATTTT.

This chain connects TRBV29-1 to TRBJ1-1, with TRBD1 identical over 7 bases. Looked up from germline, CDR1 is SQVTM and CDR2 is ANQGSEA. The CDR3 has 15 residues. The ends lost 6 bases at V and 0 bases at J; junction bases unmatched: 10. CDR3 residues: CSVLIMGTVNTEAFF. The CDR3 bases are TGCAGCGTCTTGATCATGGGGACAGTGAACACTGAAGCTTTCTTT. Full variable domain (remainder filled in from reference TRBV29-1 and TRBJ1-1): SAVISQKPSRDICQRGTSLTIQCQVDSQVTMMFWYRQQPGQSLTLIATANQGSEATYESGFVIDKFPISRPNLTFSTLTVSNMSPEDSSIYLCSVLIMGTVNTEAFFGQGTRLTVV.

V and J are TRBV12-3 or TRBV12-4 and TRBJ2-7; the D is unclear. The V gene lost 1 base and the J gene lost 0 bases, with 10 bases spanning the gap. This CDR3 is 15 amino acids long. The CDR3 region has the DNA TGTGCCAGCAGTTTAGGAAGCGTCTACTCCTACGAGCAGTACTTC. This codes for CASSLGSVYSYEQYF.

The J gene is TRBJ2-1, the V gene TRBV27; tentative D call: TRBD2 (5 bases). Trimming took off 3 bases at V and 8 bases at J, with 20 bases between the two ends. Germline V gene data show CDR1 as MNHEY and CDR2 as SMNVEV (reference sequence). The CDR3 consists of 16 residues. CDR3 loop: CASSLSPGYPSDEQFF. In DNA form, the CDR3 reads TGTGCCAGCAGTTTGAGTCCGGGATACCCTTCGGATGAGCAGTTCTTC.

This chain connects TRBV20-1 to TRBJ2-3; 7 nucleotides match TRBD1. Germline CDR1 and CDR2: DFQATT and SNEGSKA (reference sequence). This CDR3 comprises 14 residues. The junction had 4 bases not matched to a gene; V was cut back by 4 bases and J by 0 bases. The CDR3 DNA follows: TGCAGTGCTAACCCGACAGGGAGCACAGATACGCAGTATTTT. It encodes CSANPTGSTDTQYF.

For this clonotype: This CDR3 fails to terminate in the conserved phenylalanine or tryptophan, so it likely reflects a read error. In DNA, the CDR3 is TGTGCCAGCAGTTTTTGGCAGGGGGGCTCTGAAGCTTTCTCC. As protein: CASSFWQGGSEAFS. The gene calls are TRBV28 and TRBJ1-1; 7 bases line up with TRBD1. The CDR3 is made up of 14 amino acids. Losses at the gene ends were 3 bases for V and 6 bases for J; bases not matched to a gene: 7. In germline, CDR1 is MDHEN, CDR2 SYDVKM.

This clonotype appeared a few times. The rearrangement joins TRBV5-1 to TRBJ2-2; 12 bases fit TRBD2. V dropped 4 bases and J dropped 0; count of bases not matched to a gene: 7. The CDR3 extends over 18 amino acids. CDR1 and CDR2 from the germline V gene are SGHRS and YFSETQ. The CDR3 DNA reads TGCGCCAGCAGCCCCGGACTAGCGGGGAGACCGAACACCGGGGAGCTGTTTTTT. Its protein is CASSPGLAGRPNTGELFF. Complete variable domain (other parts from reference TRBV5-1 and TRBJ2-2): KAGVTQTPRYLIKTRGQQVTLSCSPISGHRSVSWYQQTPGQGLQFLFEYFSETQRNKGNFPGRFSGRQFSNSRSEMNVSTLELGDSALYLCASSPGLAGRPNTGELFFGEGSRLTVL.

This clonotype was seen more than once but under ten times. J is TRBJ1-1 and V is TRBV18; D is unclear. CDR3 length: 17 amino acids. Germline values: CDR1 KGHSH, CDR2 LQKENI. V lost 2 bases and J lost 4, with 20 bases in between. For the CDR3, the DNA is TGTGCCAGCTCACCATTGGACGGTTCCACTCTAGGCACTGAAGCTTTCTTT. This sequence encodes CASSPLDGSTLGTEAFF. The complete variable domain, with remaining parts taken from reference TRBV18 and TRBJ1-1, reads NAGVMQNPRHLVRRRGQEARLRCSPMKGHSHVYWYRQLPEEGLKFMVYLQKENIIDESGMPKERFSAEFPKEGPSILRIQQVVRGDSAAYFCASSPLDGSTLGTEAFFGQGTRLTVV.

This clonotype has a handful of counts. The chain couples TRBV24-1 to TRBJ2-1; no firm D call. Trimming removed 4 bases at V and 0 bases at J, with 12 bases between. The CDR3 is 16 residues long. Germline V CDR1 and CDR2: KGHDR, SFDVKD. The CDR3 spells CATSDPTRSSYNEQFF. The CDR3 DNA is TGTGCCACCAGTGACCCGACTCGGAGCTCCTACAATGAGCAGTTCTTC.

This clonotype was seen at least ten times. The chain couples TRBV7-2 to TRBJ2-1; 12 nucleotides line up with TRBD2. This CDR3 region has 14 residues. Germline trimming cut 6 bases from V and 7 bases from J; bases unmatched to any gene: 4. The V gene's germline CDR1 is SGHTA and CDR2 FQGNSA. The CDR3 nucleotides read TGTGCCAGCAGTCTAGCGGGGGGGGGTAATGAGCAGTTCTTC. It encodes CASSLAGGGNEQFF.

The rearrangement joins TRBV29-1 to TRBJ2-1; 12 bases align to TRBD2. After removal of 7 bases from V and 9 bases from J, the junction contained 7 bases not matched to a gene. The CDR3 is 13 amino acids. Germline V gene lookup returns CDR1 SQVTM and CDR2 ANQGSEA. CDR3 coding DNA: TGCAGCGCTCTAACTAGCGGGGGGACTGAGCAGTTCTTC. As protein: CSALTSGGTEQFF.

This clonotype has at least ten counts. The V call is TRBV27, the J call TRBJ1-1; D ambiguous. V was cut by 0 bases and J by 7 bases, with 9 bases left in between. The CDR3 is made up of 13 amino acids. CDR1 and CDR2 from the germline V gene are MNHEY and SMNVEV (reference sequence). CDR3 residues: CASSLSRSYEAFF. Here the CDR3 DNA reads TGTGCCAGCAGTTTATCGAGGAGTTATGAAGCTTTCTTT.

The chain combines TRBV19 with TRBJ1-6; 7 bases line up with TRBD1. The CDR3 has 14 amino acids. Germline lookup yields CDR1 LNHDA and CDR2 SQIVND (reference sequence). V was clipped by 7 bases and J by 7 bases; unmatched bases: 7. In nucleotides, the CDR3 is TGTGCCAGTACTACGGACAGGAAGAATTCACCCCTCCACTTT. Its translation is CASTTDRKNSPLHF. Supplemented by reference TRBV19 and TRBJ1-6, the full variable domain reads DGGITQSPKYLFRKEGQNVTLSCEQNLNHDAMYWYRQDPGQGLRLIYYSQIVNDFQKGDIAEGYSVSREKKESFPLTVTSAQKNPTAFYLCASTTDRKNSPLHFGNGTRLTVT.